This TCR beta chain came from a study of blood T cell repertoires in COVID-19. Study background: Samples representing acute and convalescent COVID-19 were sourced from the United States, Italy and Spain. PBMCs, B-cell-depleted T cells, or T cells provided the cDNA or gDNA that made up the material.

Enrolment of Seattle patients took place during active infection, and they were followed longitudinally. Study processing details: Amplification with reference gene primers provided the estimates of nucleated cell counts. Sequencing was performed with immunoSEQ multiplex PCR; in TCRdb, only in-frame clones are kept and a portion is missing. V, J and clone size are taken as reported in that table, and D and trimming were inferred from the DNA itself. The sample comprises approximately 280,000 clones, around 90% of which are singletons, and about 7% rests with the top ten. In this sample, this clone turned up a few times. Material: peripheral blood. The TCR originated in a woman in her twenties or thirties with COVID-19, enrolled during active disease.

The CDR3 bases are TGTGCCAGCAGCGCGTGGGCCGGCCCTGAAGCTTTCTTT. This sequence encodes CASSAWAGPEAFF. J is TRBJ1-1 and V is TRBV9; D is unclear. Deletions cut 3 bases from V and 6 bases from J, with 12 bases between. This CDR3 has 13 residues. Germline CDR1 reads SGDLS; CDR2 reads YYNGEE.